This T cell receptor beta chain was obtained from a study of blood T cell repertoires in COVID-19. Turning to the study itself: The United States, Italy and Spain supplied acute and convalescent COVID-19 samples. Sources were T cells, B-cell-depleted T cells, or PBMCs; the material itself was cDNA or gDNA.

Trimming removed 3 bases at V and 2 bases at J, with 17 bases between. This CDR3 contains 17 residues. Germline CDR1 reads MNHNS; CDR2 reads SASEGT. Per the original methods: Researchers report that nucleated cell counts were estimated from reference gene primer amplification. Repertoires were generated with immunoSEQ multiplex PCR, while TCRdb's copy carries only in-frame clones and drops some. V and J calls and clone size follow that table, whereas D and trimming were derived from the DNA. The top ten clones hold less than 2.5% of a sample with approximately 150,000 clones, 84% of them seen once. This chain joins TRBV6-1 and TRBJ1-3; D not resolved. The receptor comes from a man between 65 and 79 years old with acute or convalescent COVID-19. Sequences were obtained from peripheral blood. CDR3 coding DNA: TGTGCCAGCAGTGATCTTTTTTGGGCAGCAACTGGAAACACCATATATTTT. Its translation is CASSDLFWAATGNTIYF.